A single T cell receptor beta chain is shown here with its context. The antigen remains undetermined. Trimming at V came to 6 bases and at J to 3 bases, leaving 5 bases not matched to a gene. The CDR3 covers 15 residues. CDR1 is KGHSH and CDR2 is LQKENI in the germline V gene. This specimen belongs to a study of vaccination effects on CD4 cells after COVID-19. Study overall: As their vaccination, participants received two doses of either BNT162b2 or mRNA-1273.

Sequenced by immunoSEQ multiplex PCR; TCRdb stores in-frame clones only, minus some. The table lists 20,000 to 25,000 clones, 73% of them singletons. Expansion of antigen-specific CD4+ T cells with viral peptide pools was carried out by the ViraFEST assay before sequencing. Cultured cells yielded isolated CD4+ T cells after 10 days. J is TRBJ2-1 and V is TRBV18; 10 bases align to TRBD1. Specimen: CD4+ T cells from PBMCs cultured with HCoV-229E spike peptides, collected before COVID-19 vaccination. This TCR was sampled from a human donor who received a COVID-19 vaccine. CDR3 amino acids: CASSLGQGDYNEQFF. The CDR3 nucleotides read TGTGCCAGCTCGCTCGGACAGGGGGACTACAATGAGCAGTTCTTC.